These T cell receptor beta chains were read from a single sample in a study of blood T cell repertoires in COVID-19. Data came from immunoSEQ multiplex PCR; TCRdb stores just in-frame clones and leaves some out. The data contain about 48,000 clones, 80% to 90% of them singletons. Sequencing was carried out using peripheral blood. These receptors were obtained from a human donor in a cohort sampled during active COVID-19. The donor label of this sample is uncertain. The CDR3 runs from the conserved cysteine through the conserved F or W. D genes are given only for firm matches. Only some rows state a clone size, as once, few, many or a class for expanded clones.

V gene: TRBV5-1; CDR3 length: 15; J gene: TRBJ1-4; D gene: TRBD1; clone size: NA; CDR3 protein: CASSLGQGGNEKLFF; CDR3 DNA: TGCGCCAGCAGCTTGGGGCAGGGGGGAAATGAAAAACTGTTTTTT
V gene: TRBV27; CDR3 length: 17; J gene: TRBJ2-3; D gene: TRBD2; clone size: few; CDR3 protein: CASSFHGSSGRVDTQYF; CDR3 DNA: TGTGCCAGCAGTTTCCATGGGTCTAGCGGTCGAGTAGATACGCAGTATTTT
V gene: TRBV3-1/TRBV3-2; CDR3 length: 13; J gene: TRBJ2-7; D gene: NA; clone size: NA; CDR3 protein: CASSQKSSGEQYF; CDR3 DNA: TGTGCCAGCAGCCAAAAATCCTCGGGTGAACAGTACTTC
V gene: TRBV19; CDR3 length: 14; J gene: TRBJ2-7; D gene: TRBD1; clone size: NA; CDR3 protein: CASSIGQGTYEQYF; CDR3 DNA: TGTGCCAGTAGTATAGGACAGGGAACCTACGAGCAGTACTTC
V gene: TRBV9; CDR3 length: 16; J gene: TRBJ2-1; D gene: TRBD2; clone size: NA; CDR3 protein: CASSVATSGGRAEQFF; CDR3 DNA: TGTGCCAGCAGCGTAGCTACTAGCGGGGGCCGGGCGGAGCAGTTCTTC
V gene: TRBV5-1; CDR3 length: 16; J gene: TRBJ2-2; D gene: TRBD2; clone size: NA; CDR3 protein: CASSLEASGDVGELFF; CDR3 DNA: TGCGCCAGCAGCTTGGAGGCTAGCGGGGATGTGGGGGAGCTGTTTTTT
V gene: TRBV19; CDR3 length: 17; J gene: TRBJ2-1; D gene: TRBD1; clone size: NA; CDR3 protein: CASSTRLQGAPYNEQFF; CDR3 DNA: TGTGCCAGTAGTACCCGACTACAGGGGGCTCCCTACAATGAGCAGTTCTTC
V gene: TRBV13; CDR3 length: 16; J gene: TRBJ2-1; D gene: NA; clone size: large; CDR3 protein: CASSSYRTTSYNEQFF; CDR3 DNA: TGTGCCAGCAGCTCCTACAGGACTACTTCCTACAATGAGCAGTTCTTC
V gene: TRBV10-3; CDR3 length: 14; J gene: TRBJ1-1; D gene: TRBD1; clone size: NA; CDR3 protein: CAITQGAEVAEAFF; CDR3 DNA: TGTGCCATCACTCAGGGGGCAGAGGTCGCTGAAGCTTTCTTT
V gene: TRBV19; CDR3 length: 15; J gene: TRBJ1-6; D gene: NA; clone size: few; CDR3 protein: CASSKVTGYNSPLHF; CDR3 DNA: TGTGCCAGTAGTAAAGTGACAGGCTATAATTCACCCCTCCACTTT
V gene: TRBV9; CDR3 length: 16; J gene: TRBJ1-2; D gene: TRBD1; clone size: NA; CDR3 protein: CASSAGQGVGLYGYTF; CDR3 DNA: TGTGCCAGCAGCGCCGGACAGGGAGTGGGGCTCTATGGCTACACCTTC
V gene: TRBV7-2; CDR3 length: 15; J gene: TRBJ1-4; D gene: NA; clone size: NA; CDR3 protein: CASSRRGGGAEKLFF; CDR3 DNA: TGTGCCAGCAGCCGCCGTGGGGGGGGCGCGGAAAAACTGTTTTTT
V gene: TRBV30; CDR3 length: 14; J gene: TRBJ2-7; D gene: TRBD2; clone size: NA; CDR3 protein: CARSVGGGAKEQYF; CDR3 DNA: TGTGCCCGGAGTGTTGGCGGGGGGGCCAAGGAGCAGTACTTC
V gene: TRBV6-6; CDR3 length: 16; J gene: TRBJ1-2; D gene: TRBD1; clone size: NA; CDR3 protein: CASKRPGQGGIEGYTF; CDR3 DNA: TGTGCCAGCAAGAGACCGGGACAGGGGGGAATTGAGGGCTACACCTTC
V gene: TRBV15; CDR3 length: 14; J gene: TRBJ2-1; D gene: TRBD1; clone size: NA; CDR3 protein: CATSRDRAYNEQFF; CDR3 DNA: TGTGCCACCAGCAGGGACAGGGCCTACAATGAGCAGTTCTTC
V gene: TRBV7-2; CDR3 length: 15; J gene: TRBJ2-6; D gene: NA; clone size: NA; CDR3 protein: CASSSTGTGANVLTF; CDR3 DNA: TGTGCCAGCAGCTCAACAGGGACTGGGGCCAACGTCCTGACTTTC
V gene: TRBV2; CDR3 length: 14; J gene: TRBJ2-7; D gene: TRBD2; clone size: once; CDR3 protein: CASSGTSGGQEQYF; CDR3 DNA: TGTGCCAGCAGTGGGACTAGCGGGGGGCAGGAGCAGTACTTC
V gene: TRBV7-9; CDR3 length: 13; J gene: TRBJ1-1; D gene: TRBD1; clone size: NA; CDR3 protein: CASSPGQGTEAFF; CDR3 DNA: TGTGCCAGCAGCCCCGGACAGGGCACTGAAGCTTTCTTT
V gene: TRBV12-3/TRBV12-4; CDR3 length: 13; J gene: TRBJ1-5; D gene: NA; clone size: NA; CDR3 protein: CASSLSSNQPQHF; CDR3 DNA: TGTGCCAGCAGTTTGAGTAGCAATCAGCCCCAGCATTTT
V gene: TRBV28; CDR3 length: 16; J gene: TRBJ2-7; D gene: TRBD2; clone size: NA; CDR3 protein: CASSLWASGGIYEQYF; CDR3 DNA: TGTGCCAGCAGTTTATGGGCTAGCGGGGGTATTTACGAGCAGTACTTC
V gene: TRBV2; CDR3 length: 15; J gene: TRBJ2-1; D gene: NA; clone size: NA; CDR3 protein: CASSEGTQVGNEQFF; CDR3 DNA: TGTGCCAGCAGTGAAGGTACTCAGGTCGGCAATGAGCAGTTCTTC
V gene: TRBV7-9; CDR3 length: 13; J gene: TRBJ1-2; D gene: TRBD1; clone size: NA; CDR3 protein: CASSETGGLGYTF; CDR3 DNA: TGTGCCAGCAGCGAGACAGGGGGCCTTGGCTACACCTTC
V gene: TRBV7-9; CDR3 length: 11; J gene: TRBJ2-7; D gene: NA; clone size: NA; CDR3 protein: CASSYSPEQYF; CDR3 DNA: TGTGCCAGCAGCTACTCACCCGAGCAGTACTTC
V gene: TRBV6-5; CDR3 length: 14; J gene: TRBJ2-4; D gene: NA; clone size: NA; CDR3 protein: CASSPGLAKNIQYF; CDR3 DNA: TGTGCCAGCAGCCCGGGACTAGCCAAAAACATTCAGTACTTC